The entry that follows covers one TCR beta chain sequence. Its antigen is not known. Individuals having autoimmune disease history or systemic immunosuppression were not enrolled. Repertoires were generated with immunoSEQ multiplex PCR, while TCRdb's copy carries only in-frame clones and drops some. The repertoire includes about 79,000 clones, approximately 88% of them detected once, and roughly 4.3% sits in the top ten. The sample is drawn from a study of OX40 agonist ivuxolimab in advanced cancers. Whole-study context: Under the entry rules, prior anti-PD-1, anti-PD-L1 or anti-CTLA-4 therapy was allowed, and about 38% had some.

Study-wide points: Expanded clones belonging to CD8+ T cells outnumbered, on average, those of CD4+. Clonal expansion by week 6 occurred in CD4+ and CD8+ blood T cells (at 0.1 to 3.0 mg/kg).

This TCR derives from an adult with an advanced solid tumor such as melanoma, head and neck, liver or kidney cancer. The source material was CD4+ or CD8+ T cells sorted from blood, sampled in a trial of the OX40 agonist ivuxolimab.

The CDR3, as DNA: TGTGCCAGCAGTCCACTCACAGGGGAGGAGGTGGTAGCTTTCTTT. The encoded protein is CASSPLTGEEVVAFF. V is TRBV28 and J is TRBJ1-1, with 7 bases matching TRBD1. Trimming cost V 5 bases and J 10 bases; bases outside gene matches: 16. The CDR3 length is 15 residues. Per germline, CDR1 MDHEN and CDR2 SYDVKM.